This T cell receptor beta chain was profiled in a study of cytomegalovirus exposure and HLA in healthy donors. The primer mix had 60 Vbeta and 13 Jbeta primers. The table came from immunoSEQ multiplex PCR; TCRdb's copy has only in-frame clones and leaves some out. Among 120,000 to 150,000 clones listed, just under 85% were seen once. Germline assignment: CDR1 LGHNA and CDR2 YNFKEQ. V lost 0 bases to trimming and J lost 2 bases; unmatched junction nucleotides: 21. The length of the CDR3 is 21 residues. This sequence joins TRBV4-2 and TRBJ1-2; the match to TRBD1 covers 7 bases. The sequenced sample consisted of PBMCs. The source of this sequence is a middle-aged woman in good health and CMV-seronegative. The CDR3 DNA sequence: TGTGCCAGCAGCCAAGATAGACAGGGTGTAAATCCAGCCTTGCCAAACTATGGCTACACCTTC. Protein sequence: CASSQDRQGVNPALPNYGYTF.